This TCR beta chain derives from a study of identical twins. With respect to this clonotype: What it binds is not known.

Study-wide points: Instead of following the same donors, the conclusions were based on cross-sectional statistical analysis. Modelling approaches yielded underestimates of out-of-frame TCR alpha sharing between monozygotic twins.

Trimming cost V 6 bases and J 3 bases; bases outside gene matches: 6. Germline CDR1 MNHEY, CDR2 SMNVEV (reference sequence). The length of the CDR3 is 14 residues. TCRdb ran MiXCR on the 5' RACE reads and lists one entry per CDR3 protein. This table has 300,000 to 400,000 distinct CDR3 sequences, 7% to 9.5% appearing once. Specimen: naive T cells sorted from blood. This TCR came from a woman between 45 and 60 years old in good health. The rearrangement uses TRBV27 and TRBJ2-5; 8 bases align to TRBD1. CDR3 amino acids: CASSPKDREETQYF. CDR3 DNA sequence: TGTGCCAGCAGCCCCAAGGACAGGGAAGAGACCCAGTACTTC.